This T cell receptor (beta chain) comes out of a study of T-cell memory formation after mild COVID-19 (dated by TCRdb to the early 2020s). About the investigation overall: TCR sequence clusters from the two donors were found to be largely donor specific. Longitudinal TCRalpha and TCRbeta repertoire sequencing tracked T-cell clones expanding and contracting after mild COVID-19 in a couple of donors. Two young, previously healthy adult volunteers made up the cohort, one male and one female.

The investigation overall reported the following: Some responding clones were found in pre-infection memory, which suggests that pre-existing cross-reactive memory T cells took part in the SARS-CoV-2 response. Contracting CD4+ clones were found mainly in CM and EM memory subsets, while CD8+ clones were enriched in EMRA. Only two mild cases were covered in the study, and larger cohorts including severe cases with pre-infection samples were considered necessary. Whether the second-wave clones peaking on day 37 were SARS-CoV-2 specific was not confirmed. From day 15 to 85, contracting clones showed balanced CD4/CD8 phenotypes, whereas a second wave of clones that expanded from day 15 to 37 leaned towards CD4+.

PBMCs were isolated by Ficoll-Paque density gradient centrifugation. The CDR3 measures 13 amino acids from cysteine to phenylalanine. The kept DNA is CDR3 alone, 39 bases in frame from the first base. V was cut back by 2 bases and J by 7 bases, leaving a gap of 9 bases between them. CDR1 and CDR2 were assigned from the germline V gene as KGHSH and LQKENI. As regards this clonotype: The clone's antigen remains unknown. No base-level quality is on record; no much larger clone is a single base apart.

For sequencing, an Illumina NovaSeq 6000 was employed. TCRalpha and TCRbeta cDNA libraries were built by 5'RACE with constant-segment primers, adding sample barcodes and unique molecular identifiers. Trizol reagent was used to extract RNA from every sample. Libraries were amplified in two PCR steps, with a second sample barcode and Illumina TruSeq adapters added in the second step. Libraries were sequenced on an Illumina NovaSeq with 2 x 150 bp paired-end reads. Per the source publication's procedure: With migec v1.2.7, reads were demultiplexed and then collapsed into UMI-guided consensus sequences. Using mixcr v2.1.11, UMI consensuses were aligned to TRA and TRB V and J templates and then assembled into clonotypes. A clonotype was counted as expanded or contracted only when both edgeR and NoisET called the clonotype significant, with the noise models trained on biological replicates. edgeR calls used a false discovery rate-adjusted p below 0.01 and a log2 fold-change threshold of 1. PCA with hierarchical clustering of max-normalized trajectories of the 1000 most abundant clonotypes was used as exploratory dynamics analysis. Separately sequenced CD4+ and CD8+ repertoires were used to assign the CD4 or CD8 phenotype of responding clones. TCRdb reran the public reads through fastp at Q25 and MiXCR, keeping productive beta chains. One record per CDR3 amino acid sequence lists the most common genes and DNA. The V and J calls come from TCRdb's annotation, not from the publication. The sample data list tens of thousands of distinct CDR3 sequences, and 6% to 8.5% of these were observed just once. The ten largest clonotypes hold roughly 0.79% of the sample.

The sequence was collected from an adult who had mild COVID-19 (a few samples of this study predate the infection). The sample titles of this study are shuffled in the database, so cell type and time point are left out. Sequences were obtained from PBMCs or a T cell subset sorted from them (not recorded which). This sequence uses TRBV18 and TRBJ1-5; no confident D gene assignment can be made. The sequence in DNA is TGTGCCAGCTCACCAGCGGCGAGACAGCCCCAGCATTTT. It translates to CASSPAARQPQHF. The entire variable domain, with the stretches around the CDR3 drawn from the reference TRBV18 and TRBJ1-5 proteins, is NAGVMQNPRHLVRRRGQEARLRCSPMKGHSHVYWYRQLPEEGLKFMVYLQKENIIDESGMPKERFSAEFPKEGPSILRIQQVVRGDSAAYFCASSPAARQPQHFGDGTRLSIL.